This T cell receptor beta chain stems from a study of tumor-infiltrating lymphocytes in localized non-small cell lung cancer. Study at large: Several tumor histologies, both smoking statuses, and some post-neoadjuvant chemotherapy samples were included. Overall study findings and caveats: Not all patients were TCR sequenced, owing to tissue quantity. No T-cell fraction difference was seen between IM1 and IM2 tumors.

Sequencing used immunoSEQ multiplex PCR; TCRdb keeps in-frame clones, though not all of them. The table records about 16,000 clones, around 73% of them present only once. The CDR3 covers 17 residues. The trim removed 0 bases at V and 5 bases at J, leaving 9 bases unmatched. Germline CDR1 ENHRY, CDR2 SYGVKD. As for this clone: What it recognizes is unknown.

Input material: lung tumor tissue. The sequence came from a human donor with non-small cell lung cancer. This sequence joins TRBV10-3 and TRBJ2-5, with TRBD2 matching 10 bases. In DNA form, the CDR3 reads TGTGCCATCAGTGAGTCGATTAGCGGGGGGACGGAGGAGACCCAGTACTTC. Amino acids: CAISESISGGTEETQYF.